The 17 T cell receptor beta chains below come from one sample, sequenced in a study of control samples from healthy donors and cancer patients. TCRdb's table, derived via immunoSEQ multiplex PCR, lists solely in-frame clones and lacks some. This table has around 99,000 clones, more than 85% appearing once. Sequencing was performed on blood. The source is a woman aged 50 to 60 in good health.

The rearrangement joins TRBV19 to TRBJ2-7; 7 nucleotides match TRBD1. Germline CDR1 reads LNHDA; CDR2 reads SQIVND (reference sequence). CDR3 length: 14 amino acids. After removal of 6 bases from V and 1 base from J, the junction contained 6 bases not matched to a gene. In DNA, the CDR3 is TGTGCCAGTAGGAACCCGGGACAGTCCTACGAGCAGTACTTC. Encoded protein: CASRNPGQSYEQYF.

The CDR3 DNA follows: TGCGCCAGCAGCCCCGTTTTTGGAGGCTACGAGCAGTACTTC. Its protein product is CASSPVFGGYEQYF. The chain recombines TRBV4-1 with TRBJ2-7; D might be TRBD2 (5 bases). The CDR3 is 14 residues long. The germline gives CDR1 MGHRA, CDR2 YSYEKL. The ends were cut back, 4 bases at V and 3 bases at J, with 13 bases in the middle.

CDR3 nucleotide sequence: TGCGCCAGCAGCTTGCAGGGGGCCGCCACAGATACGCAGTATTTT. It codes for CASSLQGAATDTQYF. This rearrangement joins TRBV5-1 to TRBJ2-3, with TRBD1 matching over 8 bases. The CDR3 extends over 15 amino acids. V lost 1 base, J lost 2 bases, and 3 bases stayed unmatched. Germline CDR1 reads SGHRS; CDR2 reads YFSETQ.

In its sample, this clone was seen once. V and J are TRBV2 and TRBJ2-3; D ambiguous. The V and J ends lost 7 bases and 1 base respectively, with 6 bases between them. Germline lookup yields CDR1 SNHLY and CDR2 FYNNEI. This CDR3 is built from 12 residues. The chain's CDR3 is CASKAGTDTQYF. CDR3 nucleotide sequence: TGTGCCAGCAAGGCCGGCACAGATACGCAGTATTTT.

There are a few counts of this clone. This chain links TRBV29-1 with TRBJ1-1, with D unclear. The germline V and J ends were trimmed by 6 bases and 1 base, with 18 bases remaining between them. The CDR3 runs 15 residues. The germline V gene encodes CDR1 SQVTM and CDR2 ANQGSEA. The CDR3 coding sequence is TGCAGCGTGACCTACAGCGGGAGGCCGAACACTGAAGCTTTCTTT. This sequence encodes CSVTYSGRPNTEAFF.

This clone was picked up one time. The chain is built from TRBV7-2 and TRBJ1-1, with a tentative D call TRBD1 (6 bases). The CDR3 loop spans 14 amino acids. V was shortened by 4 bases and J by 4 bases, with 13 bases between the two germline ends. Germline V CDR1 and CDR2: SGHTA, FQGNSA. The CDR3 loop is CASSSTGRITEAFF. As DNA, the CDR3 is TGTGCCAGCAGCTCTACAGGGCGGATCACTGAAGCTTTCTTT.

This sequence joins TRBV30 and TRBJ1-4; D unclear. CDR1 is GTSNPN and CDR2 is SVGIG in the germline V gene (reference sequence). This CDR3 has 15 residues. Trimming shortened V by 1 base and J by 8 bases, and 17 bases separated the two germline ends. The CDR3 DNA is TGTGCCTGGAGTGAAGGGCTCAAAGCGGGAGAAAAACTGTTTTTT. Translation gives CAWSEGLKAGEKLFF.

The chain employs TRBV7-9 and TRBJ2-5; D ambiguous. V was trimmed by 5 bases and J by 2 bases, leaving 18 bases between them. The germline CDR1 and CDR2 sequences are SEHNR and FQNEAQ (reference sequence). The CDR3 runs to 16 residues. CDR3 loop: CASSPTGDYPQETQYF. The CDR3 bases are TGTGCCAGCAGCCCTACTGGGGATTATCCTCAAGAGACCCAGTACTTC.

This clone was picked up a small number of times. The V call is TRBV3-1 (or the pseudogene TRBV3-2), the J call TRBJ1-3; 10 nucleotides line up with TRBD1. Germline values: CDR1 LGHDT, CDR2 YNNKEL (reference sequence). V trimming: 3 bases; J trimming: 8 bases; junction bases outside the gene matches: 13. The CDR3 runs 17 residues. The CDR3 coding sequence is TGTGCCAGCAGCCAGGATAGACAGGGGGCAATGGAGGACACCATATATTTT. It yields the protein CASSQDRQGAMEDTIYF.

This chain connects TRBV2 to TRBJ1-2, with 9 bases fitting TRBD1. V gave up 5 bases and J gave up 0 bases; unmatched junction bases: 4. CDR3 length: 15 residues. Germline lookup yields CDR1 SNHLY and CDR2 FYNNEI. The CDR3 nucleotides are TGTGCCAGCAGTTTAGGGACAGGGACTAACTATGGCTACACCTTC. This gives the protein CASSLGTGTNYGYTF.

The gene calls are TRBV19 and TRBJ2-4; D tentatively reads TRBD1 or TRBD2 (5 bases each). Germline V CDR1 and CDR2: LNHDA, SQIVND (reference sequence). The CDR3 is 13 residues long. V was cut by 1 base and J by 6 bases, with 7 bases left in between. The CDR3 is CASSIGGINIQYF. DNA for the CDR3: TGTGCCAGTAGTATAGGGGGGATAAACATTCAGTACTTC.

The chain has TRBV2 and TRBJ2-1, with D perhaps TRBD2 (6 bases). The CDR3 loop spans 12 amino acids. Between the trimmed V and J ends, which lost 9 bases and 6 bases, there was a span of 12 bases. Germline V gene sequence: CDR1 SNHLY, CDR2 FYNNEI. CDR3 nucleotide sequence: TGTGCCAGAGGGACTCTAATCAATGAGCAGTTCTTC. This encodes CARGTLINEQFF.

This clone was picked up one time. The V and J genes are TRBV2 and TRBJ2-5; D might be TRBD1 (6 bases). From germline, CDR1 is SNHLY and CDR2 FYNNEI. The germline V and J ends were trimmed by 6 bases and 4 bases, with 9 bases remaining between them. CDR3 size: 12 residues. In nucleotides, the CDR3 is TGTGCCAGCAGCCTCAGGGGAGAGACCCAGTACTTC. Residues: CASSLRGETQYF.

The V and J genes are TRBV11-2 and TRBJ1-5; D is ambiguous. The germline V gene has CDR1 SGHAT and CDR2 FQNNGV. The CDR3 is 15 residues long. With 5 bases removed from V and 1 base from J, the gap between germline ends came to 12 bases. The CDR3, as DNA: TGTGCCAGCAGCCTCAACGGGCAGAGCAATCAGCCCCAGCATTTT. It specifies CASSLNGQSNQPQHF.

This chain joins TRBV27 and TRBJ2-7, with a possible D match to TRBD2 (6 bases). CDR3 length equals 18 residues. Trimming removed 5 bases from V and 1 base from J, with 24 bases in between. CDR1 and CDR2 (germline): MNHEY, SMNVEV (reference sequence). This CDR3 is CASSPTPRGSGPSYEQYV. The CDR3 coding sequence is TGTGCCAGCAGTCCCACGCCTCGCGGTAGCGGTCCGTCCTACGAGCAGTACGTC.

Only one count was recorded for this clone. The chain uses TRBV25-1 and TRBJ2-7; D not certain. Germline lookup yields CDR1 MGHDK and CDR2 SYGVNS. V lost 4 bases and J lost 6, with 25 bases in between. The CDR3 totals 17 residues. The CDR3 DNA follows: TGTGCCAGCAGTGGACTCCCCCGATTGGTCAGCAGGAGCGAGCAGTACGTC. Encoded protein: CASSGLPRLVSRSEQYV.

In this sample, this clone turned up once. The chain is built from TRBV4-3 and TRBJ2-2, with 15 bases that match TRBD2. Germline loops: CDR1 LGHNA, CDR2 YSLEER. V dropped 1 base and J dropped 9; count of bases not matched to a gene: 12. The length of the CDR3 is 19 residues. This CDR3 reads CASSQVAQGGLAGGRELFF. The CDR3 bases are TGCGCCAGCAGCCAAGTAGCGCAGGGGGGACTAGCGGGAGGAAGGGAGCTGTTTTTT.